The text below deals with one T cell receptor beta chain. The data were obtained in a study of blood T cell repertoires in COVID-19. Per the study methods: Reference gene primer amplification yielded estimated nucleated cell counts. Sequencing used immunoSEQ multiplex PCR; TCRdb keeps in-frame clones, though not all of them. D and trimming come from the DNA, and the V and J calls and clone size come from that table. The table records more than 300,000 clones, roughly 90% of them present only once. The CDR3 is made up of 14 amino acids. CDR1 is MNHEY, CDR2 SVGEGT, per germline. V gave up 6 bases and J gave up 3 bases; unmatched junction bases: 8.

The chain carries TRBV6-2 or TRBV6-3 and TRBJ2-7; 7 nucleotides align to TRBD1. The receptor was derived from a man younger than 30 who had recovered from COVID-19. The sample taken for sequencing was peripheral blood. The CDR3 DNA reads TGTGCCAGCAGCGGACAGGTCTCCAACTACGAGCAGTACTTC. Translated, it gives CASSGQVSNYEQYF.